Shown below are 10 T cell receptor beta chains from a single sample sequenced in a study of early T cells in non-severe SARS-CoV-2 infection. One entry per CDR3 protein, called by TCRdb with MiXCR from the 5' RACE reads. The sample lists 55,000 to 75,000 distinct CDR3 sequences; 10% to 15% were seen once. The specimen sequenced was whole blood. The receptors were gathered from an adult who was a healthcare worker with PCR-confirmed SARS-CoV-2 infection or an uninfected control (not recorded which).

The chain carries TRBV6-5 and TRBJ2-5; either TRBD1 or TRBD2 may supply D (6 bases each). In germline, CDR1 is MNHEY, CDR2 SVGAGI. V lost 4 bases to trimming and J lost 3 bases, with 12 bases between them. The CDR3 length is 14 residues. CDR3 loop: CASSSTGRKETQYF. The CDR3 coding sequence is TGTGCCAGCAGTTCCACAGGGAGGAAAGAGACCCAGTACTTC.

The V call is TRBV6-1, the J call TRBJ1-3; D possibly corresponds to TRBD1 (5 bases). Germline loops: CDR1 MNHNS, CDR2 SASEGT. Between the trimmed V and J ends, which lost 5 bases and 0 bases, there was a span of 14 bases. The CDR3 extends over 16 amino acids. The CDR3 nucleotides are TGTGCCAGCAGTTGGACAAGTCTCGCCTCTGGAAACACCATATATTTT. Translating gives CASSWTSLASGNTIYF.

The chain joins TRBV28 to TRBJ2-5; TRBD2 aligns across 8 bases. J was trimmed by 4 bases and V by 3 bases; bases with no gene match: 19. This CDR3 region has 19 residues. The germline CDR1 and CDR2 sequences are MDHEN and SYDVKM. CDR3 in DNA: TGTGCCAGCAGTTTTGCTGTCCTAGGTCCAGCGCGGGGGGCAGAGACCCAGTACTTC. It is translated as CASSFAVLGPARGAETQYF.

This clonotype appeared a few times. CDR3 in DNA: TGTGCCAGCAGCCCGGGTAGTCACTCTGGGGCCAACGTCCTGACTTTC. It yields the protein CASSPGSHSGANVLTF. The chain is built from TRBV5-4 and TRBJ2-6; D remains unclear. The germline V gene encodes CDR1 SGHNT and CDR2 YYREEE (reference sequence). The CDR3 is 16 residues long. Trimming cost V 4 bases and J 0 bases, with 11 bases left between them.

This clonotype was counted ten times or more. V gene TRBV18 combines with J gene TRBJ1-1; D remains unclear. V dropped 2 bases and J dropped 3 bases, with 10 bases sitting between them. Germline V gene sequence: CDR1 KGHSH, CDR2 LQKENI. The CDR3 is 14 amino acids. CDR3 sequence (DNA): TGTGCCAGCTCACCAAGTGCCGGGGACACTGAAGCTTTCTTT. Protein product: CASSPSAGDTEAFF. The variable domain in full, completed from reference TRBV18 and TRBJ1-1, reads NAGVMQNPRHLVRRRGQEARLRCSPMKGHSHVYWYRQLPEEGLKFMVYLQKENIIDESGMPKERFSAEFPKEGPSILRIQQVVRGDSAAYFCASSPSAGDTEAFFGQGTRLTVV.

CDR3 amino acids: CASSNTIGAAQETQYF. In DNA form, the CDR3 reads TGTGCCAGCAGCAACACAATAGGGGCAGCCCAAGAGACCCAGTACTTC. The rearrangement links TRBV11-2 to TRBJ2-5; weak D call: TRBD1 (5 bases). With 5 bases removed from V and 1 base from J, the gap between germline ends came to 17 bases. CDR1 is SGHAT and CDR2 is FQNNGV in the germline V gene. The length of the CDR3 is 16 residues.

The V gene is TRBV5-4, the J gene TRBJ1-6; maybe TRBD1 (5 bases). There are 15 residues in the CDR3. CDR1 is SGHNT and CDR2 is YYREEE in the germline V gene (reference sequence). The V gene lost 1 base and the J gene lost 10 bases, with 15 bases spanning the gap. This CDR3 reads CASSLRQGSQSPLHF. In DNA form, the CDR3 reads TGTGCCAGCAGCTTGAGGCAGGGAAGTCAATCACCCCTCCACTTT.

The V gene is TRBV7-8, the J gene TRBJ1-3, with 9 nucleotides matching TRBD1. Trimming at V came to 4 bases and at J to 4 bases, leaving 2 bases not matched to a gene. The length of the CDR3 is 14 residues. Per the germline V gene, CDR1 is SGHVS and CDR2 is FQNEAQ. The CDR3 DNA reads as TGTGCCAGCAGCTCTACAGGGGGCGGAAACACCATATATTTT. Protein sequence: CASSSTGGGNTIYF.

V usage is TRBV29-1 and J usage is TRBJ2-2, with 9 bases matching TRBD1. The J segment lost 1 base and the V segment lost 4 bases, leaving 4 bases of the junction unmatched. The CDR3 length is 15 residues. Germline CDR1 is SQVTM and CDR2 is ANQGSEA. In DNA form, the CDR3 reads TGCAGCGTTGCCCCGGGACAGGGGAACACCGGGGAGCTGTTTTTT. Amino acids: CSVAPGQGNTGELFF.

CDR3 residues: CASSPGLRLYGYTF. For the CDR3, the DNA is TGTGCCAGCAGTCCGGGACTGCGACTTTATGGCTACACCTTC. The V gene is TRBV2, the J gene TRBJ1-2; D is perhaps TRBD1 (5 bases). Trimming removed 5 bases from V and 5 bases from J, with 15 bases in between. This CDR3 comprises 14 residues. The germline gives CDR1 SNHLY, CDR2 FYNNEI. Full variable domain (remainder filled in from reference TRBV2 and TRBJ1-2): EPEVTQTPSHQVTQMGQEVILRCVPISNHLYFYWYRQILGQKVEFLVSFYNNEISEKSEIFDDQFSVERPDGSNFTLKIRSTKLEDSAMYFCASSPGLRLYGYTFGSGTRLTVV.